Below, 14 T cell receptor beta chains from the same sample are listed, as sequenced in a study of T cell repertoires in cytomegalovirus infection. One entry per CDR3 protein results from TCRdb running MiXCR on the reads. The sample has nearly 650,000 distinct CDR3 sequences, roughly a quarter seen once; the top ten hold around 7.6%. The sequencing input was CD8+ T cells from PBMCs. These receptors originate from a human donor in good health (CMV status not recorded). Some clones in this sample may be carry-over from other donors' samples.

This clonotype was counted ten times or more. This sequence joins TRBV28 and TRBJ1-1, with 10 positions matching TRBD1. This CDR3 contains 14 residues. The trim removed 7 bases at V and 4 bases at J, leaving 6 bases unmatched. The germline V gene encodes CDR1 MDHEN and CDR2 SYDVKM. CDR3 residues: CASKDRGQGTEAFF. The CDR3 coding sequence is TGTGCCAGCAAAGACAGGGGGCAGGGCACTGAAGCTTTCTTT.

The rearrangement joins TRBV19 to TRBJ1-5, with 10 bases aligning to TRBD1. V shed 7 bases and J 2 bases; nucleotides not matched to a gene: 5. The CDR3 has 15 residues. Per germline, CDR1 LNHDA and CDR2 SQIVND (reference sequence). CDR3 residues: CASNHGTGGNQPQHF. The CDR3 DNA sequence: TGTGCCAGTAATCATGGGACAGGGGGCAATCAGCCCCAGCATTTT.

The chain uses TRBV23-1 and TRBJ1-5; the match to TRBD1 covers 8 bases. TRBV23-1 falls under the ORF class, with uncertain function. V gave up 0 bases and J gave up 12 bases; unmatched junction bases: 1. The CDR3 is 12 residues long. The CDR3 sequence: CASSQSDRGQHF. The CDR3 DNA follows: TGCGCCAGCAGTCAATCTGACAGGGGCCAGCATTTT.

CDR3 sequence: CANTHRGRDNSPLHF. CDR3 bases: TGTGCCAACACCCACAGGGGCCGGGATAATTCACCCCTCCACTTT. The chain carries TRBV6-6 and TRBJ1-6, with 7 nucleotides matching TRBD1. The CDR3 is 15 amino acids. Germline V CDR1 and CDR2: MNHNY, SVGAGI (reference sequence). Losses at the gene ends were 10 bases for V and 5 bases for J; bases not matched to a gene: 11.

This clonotype was recorded at least ten times. V gene TRBV12-3 or TRBV12-4 combines with J gene TRBJ2-5; tentatively, D is TRBD1 or TRBD2 (5 bases each). The V end was cut by 7 bases, the J end by 5 bases, with 17 bases between. This CDR3 contains 14 residues. CDR3 loop: CASTPGWGSETQYF. CDR3 bases: TGTGCCAGCACCCCCGGGTGGGGGAGCGAGACCCAGTACTTC.

The sample holds many counts of this clonotype. This rearrangement joins TRBV7-9 to TRBJ2-7; TRBD1 agrees at 7 bases. V dropped 5 bases and J dropped 5; count of bases not matched to a gene: 12. The CDR3 has 15 residues. Germline CDR1 and CDR2: SEHNR and FQNEAQ (reference sequence). The CDR3 DNA sequence: TGTGCCAGCAGCCTCCCGACAGGGTCACATGACGAGCAGTACTTC. Translated: CASSLPTGSHDEQYF. The whole variable domain, filled in from reference TRBV7-9 and TRBJ2-7, reads DTGVSQNPRHKITKRGQNVTFRCDPISEHNRLYWYRQTLGQGPEFLTYFQNEAQLEKSRLLSDRFSAERPKGSFSTLEIQRTEQGDSAMYLCASSLPTGSHDEQYFGPGTRLTVT.

This clonotype was recorded at least ten times. An end of the junction differs from the germline gene, which may be a read error. The V gene is TRBV7-7, the J gene TRBJ2-1; 8 bases are a match to TRBD1. The CDR3 is 15 amino acids. From germline, CDR1 is SSHAT and CDR2 FNYEAQ (reference sequence). CDR3 region: CASSPPGGFDNEQFF. DNA for the CDR3: TGTGCTAGCAGCCCCCCAGGGGGCTTCGACAATGAGCAGTTCTTC.

J is TRBJ2-1 and V is TRBV9; 7 bases are a match to TRBD1. V lost 2 bases, J lost 8 bases, and 7 bases stayed unmatched. The CDR3 sequence is 14 residues long. The germline CDR1 and CDR2 sequences are SGDLS and YYNGEE. The CDR3 here is CASSVNRGVDEQFF. The CDR3 DNA reads TGTGCCAGCAGCGTCAACAGGGGAGTGGATGAGCAGTTCTTC.

The chain recombines TRBV14 with TRBJ2-5; maybe TRBD1 (5 bases). Trimming stripped 3 bases from V and 4 bases from J, with 12 bases between. Germline V gene sequence: CDR1 SGHDN, CDR2 FVKESK. CDR3 length: 14 amino acids. In DNA form, the CDR3 reads TGTGCCAGCAGCCATCAGACAGTGGGAGAGACCCAGTACTTC. It translates to CASSHQTVGETQYF. The full variable domain, with the rest looked up from reference TRBV14 and TRBJ2-5, is EAGVTQFPSHSVIEKGQTVTLRCDPISGHDNLYWYRRVMGKEIKFLLHFVKESKQDESGMPNNRFLAERTGGTYSTLKVQPAELEDSGVYFCASSHQTVGETQYFGPGTRLLVL.

The chain links TRBV19 to TRBJ2-1; D is uncertain. CDR1 is LNHDA, CDR2 SQIVND, per germline (reference sequence). The CDR3 is made up of 15 amino acids. V was clipped by 5 bases and J by 8 bases, with 19 bases between them. This chain's CDR3 is CASSPSGPRVDEQFF. The CDR3 DNA reads TGTGCCAGTAGTCCCTCGGGTCCAAGGGTCGATGAGCAGTTCTTC.

As to this clonotype: The junction does not match germline at one end; this may be a read error. The chain carries TRBV28 and TRBJ1-5; tentative D call: TRBD1 (5 bases). The CDR3 spans 14 residues. From germline, CDR1 is MDHEN and CDR2 SYDVKM. In nucleotides, the CDR3 is TGTGTCAGCAGTTTGGGGGGTATCAATCAGCCCCAGCATTTT. Protein sequence: CVSSLGGINQPQHF.

The J gene is TRBJ1-1, the V gene TRBV28; the match to TRBD1 covers 7 bases. CDR3 size: 15 residues. V shed 5 bases and J 1 base; nucleotides not matched to a gene: 7. The germline V gene encodes CDR1 MDHEN and CDR2 SYDVKM. The CDR3 reads CASSTLEGANTEAFF. The CDR3 region has the DNA TGTGCCAGCAGTACTTTAGAGGGGGCGAACACTGAAGCTTTCTTT.

This clonotype has more than one count but fewer than ten. This rearrangement joins TRBV20-1 to TRBJ1-1; 9 bases align to TRBD1. CDR1 is DFQATT, CDR2 SNEGSKA, per germline (reference sequence). V gave up 3 bases and J gave up 0 bases; unmatched junction bases: 8. CDR3 length equals 16 residues. DNA of the CDR3: TGCAGTGCTAGGAAGAAAGGACAGGGGATGAACACTGAAGCTTTCTTT. This translates into CSARKKGQGMNTEAFF.

This clonotype was observed a few times. This chain joins TRBV29-1 and TRBJ1-1, with no clear D. Germline V CDR1 and CDR2: SQVTM, ANQGSEA. Trimming shortened V by 7 bases and J by 3 bases, and 6 bases separated the two germline ends. The CDR3 extends over 10 amino acids. The CDR3 nucleotides are TGCAGCGGCGGGGACACTGAAGCTTTCTTT. Amino acids: CSGGDTEAFF.